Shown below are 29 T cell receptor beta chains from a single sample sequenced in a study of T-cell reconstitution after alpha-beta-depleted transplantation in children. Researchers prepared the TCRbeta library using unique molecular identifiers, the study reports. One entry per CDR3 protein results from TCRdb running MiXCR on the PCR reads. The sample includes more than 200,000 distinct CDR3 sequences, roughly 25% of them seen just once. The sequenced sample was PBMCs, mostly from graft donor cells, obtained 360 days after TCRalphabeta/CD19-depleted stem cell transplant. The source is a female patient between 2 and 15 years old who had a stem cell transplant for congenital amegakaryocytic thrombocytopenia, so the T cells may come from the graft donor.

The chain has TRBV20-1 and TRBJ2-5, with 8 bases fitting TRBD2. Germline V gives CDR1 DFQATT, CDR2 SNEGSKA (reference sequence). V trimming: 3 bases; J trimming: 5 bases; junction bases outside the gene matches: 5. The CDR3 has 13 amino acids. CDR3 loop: CSARSGSRETQYF. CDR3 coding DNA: TGCAGTGCTAGGAGCGGGAGCCGGGAGACCCAGTACTTC.

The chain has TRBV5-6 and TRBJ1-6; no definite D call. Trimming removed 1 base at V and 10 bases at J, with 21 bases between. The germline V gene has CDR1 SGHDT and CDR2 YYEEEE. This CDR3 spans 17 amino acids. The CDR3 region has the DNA TGTGCCAGCAGCTTGATCGAAACCGATACCTTGCGGTCACCCCTCCACTTT. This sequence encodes CASSLIETDTLRSPLHF. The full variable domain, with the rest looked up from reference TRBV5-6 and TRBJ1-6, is DAGVTQSPTHLIKTRGQQVTLRCSPKSGHDTVSWYQQALGQGPQFIFQYYEEEERQRGNFPDRFSGHQFPNYSSELNVNALLLGDSALYLCASSLIETDTLRSPLHFGNGTRLTVT.

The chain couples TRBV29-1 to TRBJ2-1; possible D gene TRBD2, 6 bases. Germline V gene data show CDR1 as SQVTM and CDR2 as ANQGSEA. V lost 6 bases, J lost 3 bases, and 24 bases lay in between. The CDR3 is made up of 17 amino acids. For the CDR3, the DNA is TGCAGCGTCTTGGCGGGACCTGCAAGGAGCGGCTACAATGAGCAGTTCTTC. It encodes CSVLAGPARSGYNEQFF.

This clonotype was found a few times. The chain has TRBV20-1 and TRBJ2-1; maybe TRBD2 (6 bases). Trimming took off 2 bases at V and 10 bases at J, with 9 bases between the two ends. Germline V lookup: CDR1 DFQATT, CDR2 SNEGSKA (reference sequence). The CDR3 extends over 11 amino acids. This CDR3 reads CSARSGLEQFF. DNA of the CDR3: TGCAGTGCTAGATCGGGACTGGAGCAGTTCTTC.

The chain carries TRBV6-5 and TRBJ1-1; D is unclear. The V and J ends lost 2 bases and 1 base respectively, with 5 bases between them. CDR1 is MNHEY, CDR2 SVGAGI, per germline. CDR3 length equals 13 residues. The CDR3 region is CASSYRTNTEAFF. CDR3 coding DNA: TGTGCCAGCAGTTACCGGACGAACACTGAAGCTTTCTTT.

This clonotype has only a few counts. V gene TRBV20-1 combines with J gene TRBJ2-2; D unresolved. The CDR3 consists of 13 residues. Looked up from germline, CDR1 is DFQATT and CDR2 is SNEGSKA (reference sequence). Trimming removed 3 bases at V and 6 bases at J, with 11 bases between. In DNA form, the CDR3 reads TGCAGTGCTAGGTGGTCTTCCCCCGGGGAGCTGTTTTTT. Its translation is CSARWSSPGELFF.

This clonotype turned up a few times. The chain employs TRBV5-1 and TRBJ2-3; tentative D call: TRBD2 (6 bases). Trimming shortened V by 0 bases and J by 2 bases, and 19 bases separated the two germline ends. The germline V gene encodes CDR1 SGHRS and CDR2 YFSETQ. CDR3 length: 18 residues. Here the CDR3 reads CASSLGVGGPMPTDTQYF. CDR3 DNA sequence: TGCGCCAGCAGCTTGGGGGTCGGAGGGCCGATGCCCACAGATACGCAGTATTTT.

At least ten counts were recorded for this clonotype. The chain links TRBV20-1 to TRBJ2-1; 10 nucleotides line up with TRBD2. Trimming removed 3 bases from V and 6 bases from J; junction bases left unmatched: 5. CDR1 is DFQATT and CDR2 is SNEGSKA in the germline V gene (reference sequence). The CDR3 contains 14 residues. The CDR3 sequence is CSARWASGGNEQFF. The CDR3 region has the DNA TGCAGTGCTAGGTGGGCTAGCGGGGGCAATGAGCAGTTCTTC.

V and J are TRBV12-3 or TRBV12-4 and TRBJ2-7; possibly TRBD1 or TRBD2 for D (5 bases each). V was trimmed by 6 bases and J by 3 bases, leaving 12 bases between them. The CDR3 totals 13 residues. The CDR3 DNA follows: TGTGCCAGCAGCCCGGGACCCCGCTACGAGCAGTACTTC. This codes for CASSPGPRYEQYF.

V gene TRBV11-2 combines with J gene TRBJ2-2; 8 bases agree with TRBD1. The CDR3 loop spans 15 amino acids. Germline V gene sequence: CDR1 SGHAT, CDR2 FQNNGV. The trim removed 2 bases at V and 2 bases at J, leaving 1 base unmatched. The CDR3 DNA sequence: TGTGCCAGCAGCTTAACAGGGGGAAACACCGGGGAGCTGTTTTTT. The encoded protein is CASSLTGGNTGELFF.

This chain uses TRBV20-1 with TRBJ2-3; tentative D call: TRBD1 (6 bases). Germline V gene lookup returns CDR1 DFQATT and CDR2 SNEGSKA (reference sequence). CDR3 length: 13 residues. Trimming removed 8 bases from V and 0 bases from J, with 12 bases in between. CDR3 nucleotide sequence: TGCAGTCTAGGACAGCTCAGCACAGATACGCAGTATTTT. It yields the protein CSLGQLSTDTQYF.

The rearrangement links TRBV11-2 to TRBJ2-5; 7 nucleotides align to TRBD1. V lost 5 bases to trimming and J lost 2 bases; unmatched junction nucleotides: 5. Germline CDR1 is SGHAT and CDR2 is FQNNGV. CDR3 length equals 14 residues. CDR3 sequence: CASSKGQRQETQYF. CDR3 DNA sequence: TGTGCCAGCAGCAAGGGACAGAGGCAAGAGACCCAGTACTTC.

The DNA of the CDR3 is TGTGCCAGCATCCTAAGGACTACCTACAATGAGCAGTTCTTC. This sequence encodes CASILRTTYNEQFF. The gene calls are TRBV5-4 and TRBJ2-1; possibly TRBD2 for D (6 bases). Per germline, CDR1 SGHNT and CDR2 YYREEE (reference sequence). This CDR3 has 14 amino acids. V shed 6 bases and J shed 2 bases, with 12 bases lying between them.

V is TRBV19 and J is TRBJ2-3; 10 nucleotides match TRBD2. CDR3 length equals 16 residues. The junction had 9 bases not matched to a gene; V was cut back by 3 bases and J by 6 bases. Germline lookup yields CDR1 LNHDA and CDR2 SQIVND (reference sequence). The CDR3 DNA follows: TGTGCCAGTAGTATTTGGCTAGCGGGAGAAATTGATACGCAGTATTTT. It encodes CASSIWLAGEIDTQYF.

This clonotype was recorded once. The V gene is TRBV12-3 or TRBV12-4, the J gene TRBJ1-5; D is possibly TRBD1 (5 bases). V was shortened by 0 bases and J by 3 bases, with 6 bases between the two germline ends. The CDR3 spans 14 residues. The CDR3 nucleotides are TGTGCCAGCAGTTTAGCCAGGGCCAATCAGCCCCAGCATTTT. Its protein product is CASSLARANQPQHF.

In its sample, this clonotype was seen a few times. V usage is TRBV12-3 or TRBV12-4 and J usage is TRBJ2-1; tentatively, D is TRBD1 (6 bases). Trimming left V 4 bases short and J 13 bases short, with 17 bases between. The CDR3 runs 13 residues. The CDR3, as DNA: TGTGCCAGCAGTTGGGACACGGAAGTACAACAGTTCTTC. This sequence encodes CASSWDTEVQQFF.

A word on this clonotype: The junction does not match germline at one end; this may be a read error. For the CDR3, the DNA is TGTGCCAGCAGCCACCGGGATCCCTACGATCAGTACTTC. Protein product: CASSHRDPYDQYF. The chain carries TRBV6-2 or TRBV6-3 and TRBJ2-7; maybe TRBD2 (5 bases). CDR1 is MNHEY, CDR2 SVGEGT, per germline. This CDR3 region has 13 residues.

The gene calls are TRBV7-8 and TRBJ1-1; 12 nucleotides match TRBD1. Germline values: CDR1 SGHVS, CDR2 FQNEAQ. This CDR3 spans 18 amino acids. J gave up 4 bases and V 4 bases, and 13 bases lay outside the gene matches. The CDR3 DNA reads TGTGCCAGCAGCTCTAGCACCCGGGACAGGGGGCTTGGCACTGAAGCTTTCTTT. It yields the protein CASSSSTRDRGLGTEAFF.

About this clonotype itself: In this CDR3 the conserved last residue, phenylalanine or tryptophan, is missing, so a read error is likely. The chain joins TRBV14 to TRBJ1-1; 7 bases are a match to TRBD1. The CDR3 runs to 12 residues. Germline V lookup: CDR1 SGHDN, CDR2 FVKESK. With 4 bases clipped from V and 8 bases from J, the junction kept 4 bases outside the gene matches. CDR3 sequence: CASSRNRGEAFL. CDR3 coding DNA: TGTGCCAGCAGCCGGAACAGGGGAGAAGCTTTCCTT.

This chain's CDR3 is CASSLPGRGNTIYF. The CDR3 region has the DNA TGTGCCAGCAGCTTACCGGGACGTGGAAACACCATATATTTT. The rearrangement links TRBV11-1 to TRBJ1-3, with D possibly being TRBD1 (5 bases). The CDR3 has 14 residues. Germline CDR1 reads SGHAT; CDR2 reads FQDESV (reference sequence). Trimming cost V 2 bases and J 3 bases, with 8 bases left between them. Based on the CDR3 plus reference TRBV11-1 and TRBJ1-3, the full variable domain is EAEVAQSPRYKITEKSQAVAFWCDPISGHATLYWYRQILGQGPELLVQFQDESVVDDSQLPKDRFSAERLKGVDSTLKIQPAELGDSAMYLCASSLPGRGNTIYFGEGSWLTVV.

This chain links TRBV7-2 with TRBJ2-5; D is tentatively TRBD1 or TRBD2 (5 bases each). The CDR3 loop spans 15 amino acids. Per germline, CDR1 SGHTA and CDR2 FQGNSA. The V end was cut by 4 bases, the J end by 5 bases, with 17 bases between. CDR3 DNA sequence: TGTGCCAGCAGCTCCGTCAGGGCTAGCTGGGAGACCCAGTACTTC. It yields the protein CASSSVRASWETQYF.

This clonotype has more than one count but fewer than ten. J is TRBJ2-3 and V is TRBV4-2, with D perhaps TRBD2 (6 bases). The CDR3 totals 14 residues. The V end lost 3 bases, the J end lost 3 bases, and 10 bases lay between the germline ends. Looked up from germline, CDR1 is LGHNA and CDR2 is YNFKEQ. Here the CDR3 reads CASSQGTGTDTQYF. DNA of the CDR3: TGTGCCAGCAGCCAGGGGACTGGTACAGATACGCAGTATTTT.

The CDR3 sequence is CASSMGQGGNEQFF. The CDR3 nucleotides read TGTGCCAGTAGTATGGGACAGGGGGGGAATGAGCAGTTCTTC. This chain connects TRBV19 to TRBJ2-1; 11 positions agree with TRBD1. Per the germline V gene, CDR1 is LNHDA and CDR2 is SQIVND (reference sequence). CDR3 length: 14 residues. Trimming cost V 3 bases and J 7 bases; bases outside gene matches: 2.

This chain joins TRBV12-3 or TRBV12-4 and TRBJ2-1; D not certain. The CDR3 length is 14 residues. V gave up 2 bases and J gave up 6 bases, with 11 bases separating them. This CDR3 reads CASSLWPGINEQFF. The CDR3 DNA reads TGTGCCAGCAGTTTATGGCCAGGAATCAATGAGCAGTTCTTC.

In nucleotides, the CDR3 is TGTGCCAGCAGCCCAAGGGGGGGGGCTGAAGCTTTCTTT. This sequence encodes CASSPRGGAEAFF. The gene calls are TRBV7-9 and TRBJ1-1; D may be TRBD1 (6 bases). Germline CDR1 SEHNR, CDR2 FQNEAQ (reference sequence). The CDR3 is 13 amino acids. V lost 5 bases and J 6 bases, leaving 13 bases between the germline ends.

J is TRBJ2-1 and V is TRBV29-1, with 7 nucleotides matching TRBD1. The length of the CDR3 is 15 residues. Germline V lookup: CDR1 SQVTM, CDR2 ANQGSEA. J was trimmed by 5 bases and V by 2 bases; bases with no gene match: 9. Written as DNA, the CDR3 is TGCAGCGTTGAAAGAACCTGGACAGGAAACAATGAGCAGTTCTTC. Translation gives CSVERTWTGNNEQFF.

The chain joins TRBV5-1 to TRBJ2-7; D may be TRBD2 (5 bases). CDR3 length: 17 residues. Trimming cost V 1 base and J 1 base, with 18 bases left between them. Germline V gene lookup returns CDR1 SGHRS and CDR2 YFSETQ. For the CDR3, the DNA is TGCGCCAGCAGCTTGTTCCGAGGGAGTAGCGTGTCCTACGAGCAGTACTTC. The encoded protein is CASSLFRGSSVSYEQYF.

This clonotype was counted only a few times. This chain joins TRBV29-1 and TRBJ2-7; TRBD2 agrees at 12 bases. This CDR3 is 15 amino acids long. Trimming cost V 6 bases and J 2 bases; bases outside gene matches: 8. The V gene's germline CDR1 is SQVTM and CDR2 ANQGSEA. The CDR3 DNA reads TGCAGCGTGAAAACCCGGACTAGCGGGGCCTACGAGCAGTACTTC. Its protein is CSVKTRTSGAYEQYF.

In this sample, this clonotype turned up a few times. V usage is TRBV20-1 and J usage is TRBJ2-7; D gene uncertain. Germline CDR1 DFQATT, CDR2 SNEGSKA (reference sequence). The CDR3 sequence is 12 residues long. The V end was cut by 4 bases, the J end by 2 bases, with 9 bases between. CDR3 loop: CSAKGRPYEQYF. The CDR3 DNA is TGCAGTGCTAAGGGTCGGCCCTACGAGCAGTACTTC.